This paragraph reports one TCR beta chain. In the study's own analysis: The assay estimated nucleated cells by amplifying reference gene primers. Assay: immunoSEQ multiplex PCR; the TCRdb copy retains only in-frame clones and omits some. The V and J calls and clone size are taken from that table; D and trimming were inferred from the DNA. This sample has 150,000 to 200,000 clones; roughly 80% occur once, and the top ten carry about 19%. The data belong to a study of blood T cell repertoires in COVID-19. For the study at large: The United States, Italy and Spain were the sources of the acute and convalescent COVID-19 samples. From T cells, B-cell-depleted T cells, or PBMCs came the material, which was cDNA or gDNA.

Germline loops: CDR1 SQVTM, CDR2 ANQGSEA. With V trimmed by 7 bases and J by 0 bases, 7 bases remained unmatched. This CDR3 has 14 amino acids. The sample was peripheral blood. The sequence came from a woman older than 75 with acute or convalescent COVID-19. V gene TRBV29-1 combines with J gene TRBJ1-1; 8 bases agree with TRBD1. The CDR3, as DNA: TGCAGCGCTCTCCGGACAGGGATGAACACTGAAGCTTTCTTT. Amino acid sequence: CSALRTGMNTEAFF.